This is a list of T cell receptor beta chains from one sample in a study of blood T cell repertoires in COVID-19. Profiled with immunoSEQ multiplex PCR; TCRdb holds only in-frame clones, not every one. The sample lists some 56,000 clones; roughly 90% were seen once. The sequenced sample consisted of peripheral blood. Receptors were obtained from a human donor in a cohort sampled during active COVID-19. Both conserved end residues are part of each CDR3. D genes are given only for firm matches. Clone size, where shown, is once, few, many, or a class for clones that have expanded.

CDR3 DNA | CDR3 protein | J gene | V gene | clone size | D gene
TGTGTCTCCGGGACAGCGAACATTCAGTACTTC | CVSGTANIQYF | TRBJ2-4 | TRBV30 | . | TRBD1
TGTGCTAGCAGCTTATCGTCCCCGGGACAGGGGTCGAATGAGCAGTTCTTC | CASSLSSPGQGSNEQFF | TRBJ2-1 | TRBV7-7 | . | TRBD1
TGTGCCAGCTTGGACAGGGGTAATTCACCCCTCCACTTT | CASLDRGNSPLHF | TRBJ1-6 | TRBV6-5 | once | TRBD1
TGTGCCAGCTCACGGGAGACGGGACAAAAAAACATTCAGTACTTC | CASSRETGQKNIQYF | TRBJ2-4 | TRBV18 | . | .
TGTGCCAGCAGCCAAGACGGGGGGGCCTGGGAGACCCAGTACTTC | CASSQDGGAWETQYF | TRBJ2-5 | TRBV3-1/TRBV3-2 | . | TRBD2
TGTGCCAGCTCACCGGCAGGGGGCAGTAATTCACCCCTCCACTTT | CASSPAGGSNSPLHF | TRBJ1-6 | TRBV18 | once | TRBD1
TGCGCCAGCAGCCAGGCGGCGGTAGCGGGGGGCCAGGTTGAGCAGTTCTTC | CASSQAAVAGGQVEQFF | TRBJ2-1 | TRBV4-1 | . | TRBD2
TGTGCCAGCAGCGAGGCGGCGGGGACAGCCAATTCACCCCTCCACTTT | CASSEAAGTANSPLHF | TRBJ1-6 | TRBV5-6 | . | TRBD1
TGTGCCAGCAGACCCCGACTAGAGGCCTACGAGCAGTACTTC | CASRPRLEAYEQYF | TRBJ2-7 | TRBV28 | once | .
TGTGCCAGCTCACCCGGGACTAACACCGGGGAGCTGTTTTTT | CASSPGTNTGELFF | TRBJ2-2 | TRBV18 | . | .
TGTGCCAGCAGCTTGGCAATTGCTGAAGCTTTCTTT | CASSLAIAEAFF | TRBJ1-1 | TRBV5-6 | . | .
TGTGCCAGCAGCAGGGGGGACAGGGGGCGCGGGGAGACCCAGTACTTC | CASSRGDRGRGETQYF | TRBJ2-5 | TRBV11-1 | . | TRBD1
TGTGCCAGCAGATCCGGGACCCCAGGGGGTCAGCCCCAGCATTTT | CASRSGTPGGQPQHF | TRBJ1-5 | TRBV28 | few | TRBD1
TGTGCCAGCAGCCATGGCGGGGGGCGCTTGCAAGAGACCCAGTACTTC | CASSHGGGRLQETQYF | TRBJ2-5 | TRBV3-1/TRBV3-2 | . | TRBD2
TGCGCCAGCAGCAACGGAAACTTGAGGACAGAGTGGTACTTC | CASSNGNLRTEWYF | TRBJ2-7 | TRBV5-1 | . | .
TGTGCCAGCAGCCGGTCAGGAGGCTATGGCTACACCTTC | CASSRSGGYGYTF | TRBJ1-2 | TRBV7-2 | . | .
TGTGCCAGCGGTCGACAGCTCATGAACACTGAAGCTTTCTTT | CASGRQLMNTEAFF | TRBJ1-1 | TRBV7-8 | . | .
TGCGCCAGCAGCTTGGCTCGACAGACCTACGAGCAGTACTTC | CASSLARQTYEQYF | TRBJ2-7 | TRBV5-1 | . | .